One sample yielded the 20 T cell receptor beta chains listed below, sequenced in a study of a mutant IDH1 vaccine in newly diagnosed glioma. These TCRs are of unknown antigen specificity. Documented time point: week 23, last vaccination. Each vaccine dose was 300 ug of mutant IDH1 20-mer peptide, with topical imiquimod. TCRdb's table, derived via immunoSEQ multiplex PCR, lists solely in-frame clones and lacks some. Among 50,000 to 70,000 clones listed, 87% were seen once. The material was PBMCs, obtained from a glioma patient whose treatment included an IDH1 peptide vaccine. The origin of the receptors is a middle-aged man with glioma.

This clone was seen once. The chain uses TRBV28 and TRBJ2-7; possibly TRBD1 for D (5 bases). Looked up from germline, CDR1 is MDHEN and CDR2 is SYDVKM. The CDR3 sequence is 12 residues long. Deletions cut 1 base from V and 5 bases from J, with 6 bases between. DNA of the CDR3: TGTGCCAGCAGTTTATCAGGGAACGAGCAGTACTTC. Its protein product is CASSLSGNEQYF.

The V gene is TRBV14, the J gene TRBJ1-1; 12 nucleotides align to TRBD1. The junction had 4 bases not matched to a gene; V was cut back by 5 bases and J by 9 bases. The CDR3 contains 13 residues. CDR1 SGHDN and CDR2 FVKESK come from the germline V gene. CDR3: CASSTGQGAQAFF. The CDR3 DNA reads TGTGCCAGCAGCACGGGACAGGGGGCTCAAGCTTTCTTT.

The V call is TRBV7-9, the J call TRBJ2-7, with no clear D. V gave up 1 base and J gave up 5 bases, with 9 bases separating them. Germline V gives CDR1 SEHNR, CDR2 FQNEAQ (reference sequence). CDR3 length: 13 amino acids. The CDR3 is CASSLVPTHEQYF. DNA of the CDR3: TGTGCCAGCAGCTTAGTTCCTACCCACGAGCAGTACTTC.

This chain uses TRBV5-1 with TRBJ1-1; 7 bases are shared with TRBD1. The germline gives CDR1 SGHRS, CDR2 YFSETQ. Trimming at V came to 4 bases and at J to 1 base, leaving 4 bases not matched to a gene. This CDR3 is built from 14 residues. CDR3 region: CASSPGTANTEAFF. For the CDR3, the DNA is TGCGCCAGCAGCCCAGGGACAGCGAACACTGAAGCTTTCTTT.

The chain links TRBV5-4 to TRBJ2-5, with 9 bases fitting TRBD2. CDR1 is SGHNT, CDR2 YYREEE, per germline (reference sequence). The CDR3 length is 15 residues. The junction had 7 bases not matched to a gene; V was cut back by 2 bases and J by 5 bases. The CDR3 region is CASSFWGGRGETQYF. CDR3 DNA sequence: TGTGCCAGCAGCTTTTGGGGCGGGAGGGGGGAGACCCAGTACTTC.

The rearrangement links TRBV6-5 to TRBJ2-2; D is ambiguous. Germline values: CDR1 MNHEY, CDR2 SVGAGI. CDR3 length equals 16 residues. Trimming took 0 bases from V and 0 from J, leaving 8 bases between them. This CDR3 reads CASSYSRHTNTGELFF. The CDR3 DNA reads as TGTGCCAGCAGTTACTCGCGACACACGAACACCGGGGAGCTGTTTTTT.

The chain links TRBV6-1 to TRBJ2-7; D remains ambiguous. The CDR3 totals 14 residues. Per the germline V gene, CDR1 is MNHNS and CDR2 is SASEGT. Deletions cut 5 bases from V and 2 bases from J, with 13 bases between. In DNA, the CDR3 is TGTGCCAGCAGTCCTCCCAAGACACCCTACGAGCAGTACTTC. Its protein is CASSPPKTPYEQYF.

The gene calls are TRBV4-1 and TRBJ2-3; 9 bases align to TRBD2. The germline CDR1 and CDR2 sequences are MGHRA and YSYEKL. The CDR3 contains 16 residues. Trimming took 2 bases from V and 1 from J; bases not matched to a gene: 4. The CDR3 sequence: CASSQYRTSGTDTQYF. The CDR3 nucleotides are TGCGCCAGCAGCCAATACCGGACTAGCGGCACAGATACGCAGTATTTT.

The gene calls are TRBV12-5 and TRBJ2-5; 14 bases are shared with TRBD2. This CDR3 has 16 residues. V was pared by 6 bases and J by 0 bases, with 3 bases of the junction left unmatched. Germline lookup yields CDR1 LGHNT and CDR2 FRNRAP. CDR3 region: CASGWTSGRYQETQYF. CDR3 sequence (DNA): TGTGCTAGTGGCTGGACTAGCGGGAGGTACCAAGAGACCCAGTACTTC.

This chain links TRBV6-1 with TRBJ1-1; 7 bases fit TRBD1. V dropped 6 bases and J dropped 3; count of bases not matched to a gene: 7. The length of the CDR3 is 14 residues. CDR1 MNHNS and CDR2 SASEGT come from the germline V gene. In DNA, the CDR3 is TGTGCCAGCAGCCGTAACAGGGGAGACACTGAAGCTTTCTTT. Residues: CASSRNRGDTEAFF.

The chain carries TRBV9 and TRBJ1-4; tentative D call: TRBD1 (5 bases). V was trimmed by 8 bases and J by 5 bases, leaving 16 bases between them. This CDR3 comprises 14 residues. Germline-derived CDR1 and CDR2 are SGDLS and YYNGEE. The CDR3: CASTPTVTNEKLFF. CDR3 nucleotides: TGTGCCAGTACCCCGACAGTAACAAATGAAAAACTGTTTTTT.

The chain joins TRBV5-4 to TRBJ2-7; 7 bases fit TRBD1. The CDR3 spans 14 residues. Losses at the gene ends were 3 bases for V and 4 bases for J; bases not matched to a gene: 7. The germline CDR1 and CDR2 sequences are SGHNT and YYREEE (reference sequence). The CDR3: CASSSAQGKYEQYF. The CDR3 nucleotides read TGTGCCAGCAGCTCGGCACAGGGGAAGTACGAGCAGTACTTC. Variable domain in full (rest from reference TRBV5-4 and TRBJ2-7): ETGVTQSPTHLIKTRGQQVTLRCSSQSGHNTVSWYQQALGQGPQFIFQYYREEENGRGNFPPRFSGLQFPNYSSELNVNALELDDSALYLCASSSAQGKYEQYFGPGTRLTVT.

The J gene is TRBJ1-5, the V gene TRBV6-1, with TRBD1 matching 7 bases. Germline CDR1 MNHNS, CDR2 SASEGT. This CDR3 is 14 amino acids long. V lost 5 bases and J lost 3; bases outside the gene matches: 4. CDR3: CASSLTGNNQPQHF. Here the CDR3 DNA reads TGTGCCAGCAGTCTGACAGGGAACAATCAGCCCCAGCATTTT.

This chain links TRBV4-2 with TRBJ2-3; possible D gene TRBD2, 6 bases. Germline V gene lookup returns CDR1 LGHNA and CDR2 YNFKEQ. Trimming removed 0 bases from V and 2 bases from J, with 9 bases in between. This CDR3 is built from 15 residues. CDR3 bases: TGTGCCAGCAGCCAAGATTCTAGCGCCACAGATACGCAGTATTTT. Protein sequence: CASSQDSSATDTQYF.

This chain connects TRBV4-1 to TRBJ1-2; no definite D call. This CDR3 has 15 residues. Between the trimmed V and J ends, which lost 4 bases and 3 bases, there was a span of 15 bases. The germline gives CDR1 MGHRA, CDR2 YSYEKL. This chain's CDR3 is CASSPRDGVDYGYTF. CDR3 coding DNA: TGCGCCAGCAGCCCCCGAGACGGGGTCGACTATGGCTACACCTTC.

This clone was found a few times. This rearrangement joins TRBV11-2 to TRBJ2-7, with TRBD2 matching over 7 bases. Germline V lookup: CDR1 SGHAT, CDR2 FQNNGV. This CDR3 spans 16 amino acids. V trimming: 3 bases; J trimming: 1 base; junction bases outside the gene matches: 9. CDR3 sequence reads: CASSFWAGADSYEQYF. DNA of the CDR3: TGTGCCAGCAGCTTCTGGGCGGGAGCGGATTCCTACGAGCAGTACTTC.

The chain employs TRBV7-8 and TRBJ2-7, with 11 bases that match TRBD2. The CDR3 runs to 16 residues. CDR1 is SGHVS and CDR2 is FQNEAQ in the germline V gene. Germline trimming cut 1 base from V and 7 bases from J; bases unmatched to any gene: 9. CDR3 in amino acids: CASSLGTSGGLGEQYF. In DNA form, the CDR3 reads TGTGCCAGCAGCTTAGGTACTAGCGGGGGCTTGGGAGAGCAGTACTTC.

The V and J genes are TRBV6-5 and TRBJ1-4; a possible D gene is TRBD1 (5 bases). Germline V gives CDR1 MNHEY, CDR2 SVGAGI. Trimming cost V 3 bases and J 10 bases, with 15 bases left between them. CDR3 length equals 14 residues. CDR3 DNA: TGTGCCAGCAGTTATTATGGGGGAATCGGAAAACTGTTTTTT. Protein: CASSYYGGIGKLFF.

The chain employs TRBV5-4 and TRBJ2-7, with D possibly TRBD1 on 7 matching bases. CDR1 and CDR2 from the germline V gene are SGHNT and YYREEE (reference sequence). Trimming cost V 0 bases and J 4 bases, with 14 bases left between them. CDR3 length: 15 residues. This CDR3 is CASSLGQGGGYEQYF. The CDR3, as DNA: TGTGCCAGCAGCTTGGGCCAGGGGGGAGGTTACGAGCAGTACTTC.

The V gene is TRBV19, the J gene TRBJ2-1, with TRBD2 matching over 8 bases. V gave up 3 bases and J gave up 4 bases; unmatched junction bases: 5. CDR1 and CDR2 from the germline V gene are LNHDA and SQIVND (reference sequence). The length of the CDR3 is 15 residues. The CDR3 protein is CASSIGAGAYNEQFF. CDR3 bases: TGTGCCAGTAGTATTGGAGCGGGAGCATACAATGAGCAGTTCTTC.